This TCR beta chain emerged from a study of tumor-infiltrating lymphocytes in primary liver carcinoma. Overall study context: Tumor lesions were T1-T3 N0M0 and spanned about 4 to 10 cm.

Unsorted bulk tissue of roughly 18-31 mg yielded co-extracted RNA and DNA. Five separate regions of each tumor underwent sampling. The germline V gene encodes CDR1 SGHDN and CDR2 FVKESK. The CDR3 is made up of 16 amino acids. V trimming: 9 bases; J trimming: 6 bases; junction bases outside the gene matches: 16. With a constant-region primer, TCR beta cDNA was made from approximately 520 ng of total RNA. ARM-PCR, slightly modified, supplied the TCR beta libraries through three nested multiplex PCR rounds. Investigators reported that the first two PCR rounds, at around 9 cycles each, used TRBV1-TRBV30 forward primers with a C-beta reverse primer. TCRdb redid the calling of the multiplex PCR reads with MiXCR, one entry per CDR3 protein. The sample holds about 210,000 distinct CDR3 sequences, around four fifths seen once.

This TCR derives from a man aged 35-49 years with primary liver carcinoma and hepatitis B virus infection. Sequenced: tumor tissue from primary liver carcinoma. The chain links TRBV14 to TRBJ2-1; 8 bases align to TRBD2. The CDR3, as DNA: TGTGCCAGTAGTGCCGTAGCGGGATGGGAAAGCAATGAGCAGTTCTTC. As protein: CASSAVAGWESNEQFF.